This TCR beta chain was retrieved from a study of blood T cell repertoires in COVID-19. Study background: Sites in the United States, Italy and Spain provided acute and convalescent COVID-19 samples. Sample material is recorded as cDNA or gDNA derived from T cells, B-cell-depleted T cells, or PBMCs.

Source study methods: Scientists estimated how many nucleated cells there were by amplifying reference gene primers. TCRdb's table, derived via immunoSEQ multiplex PCR, lists solely in-frame clones and lacks some. V, J and clone size are taken as reported in that table, and D and trimming were inferred from the DNA itself. The table shows over 300,000 clones, with 85% to 90% occurring only once. Per the germline V gene, CDR1 is MNHNS and CDR2 is SASEGT. The CDR3 sequence is 12 residues long. The ends were cut back, 0 bases at V and 8 bases at J, with 5 bases in the middle. This chain uses TRBV6-1 with TRBJ1-3; the D gene is possibly TRBD1 (5 bases). Sample: peripheral blood. The TCR sequence derives from a man aged 18-30 years with active or convalescent COVID-19. The CDR3 loop reads CASSEAGHTIYF. The CDR3 nucleotides read TGTGCCAGCAGTGAAGCGGGGCACACCATATATTTT.